This TCR beta chain was recorded in a study of graft-versus-host responses after intestinal transplantation. Across the whole study: Each recipient received a multivisceral, liver-intestinal, or isolated intestinal graft. Each recipient received anti-thymocyte globulin induction, then tacrolimus and steroids for roughly 3 years. Overall study findings and caveats: GvH clones surfaced in recipient marrow, some emerging earlier in ileum or blood.

In the case of this clone: Its antigen is unknown.

CDR1 is LGHNT, CDR2 FRNRAP, per germline. With 8 bases removed from V and 6 bases from J, the gap between germline ends came to 20 bases. CDR3 size: 14 residues. Repertoires were generated with immunoSEQ multiplex PCR, while TCRdb's copy carries only in-frame clones and drops some. The table includes about 99,000 clones, less than 95% detected once. The sequences come from unstimulated CD8+ T cells sorted from spleen or lymph node cells, collected before transplant. The sequence came from a human donor who was the organ donor for an intestinal transplant. This rearrangement joins TRBV12-5 to TRBJ2-7; the D gene is possibly TRBD2 (6 bases). DNA for the CDR3: TGTGCTAGTTGGAGGGCTAGTGAAAAGGGCGAGCAGTACTTC. Residues: CASWRASEKGEQYF.